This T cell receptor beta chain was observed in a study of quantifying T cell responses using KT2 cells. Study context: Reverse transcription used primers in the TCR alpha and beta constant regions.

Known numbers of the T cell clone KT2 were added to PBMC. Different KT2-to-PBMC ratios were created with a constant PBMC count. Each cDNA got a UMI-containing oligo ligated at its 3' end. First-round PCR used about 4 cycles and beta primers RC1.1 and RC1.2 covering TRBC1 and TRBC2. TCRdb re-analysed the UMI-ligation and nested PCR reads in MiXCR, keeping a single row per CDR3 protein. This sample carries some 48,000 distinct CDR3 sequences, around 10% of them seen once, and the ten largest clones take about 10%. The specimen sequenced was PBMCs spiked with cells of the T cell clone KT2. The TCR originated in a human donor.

CDR3 region: CASSFGTVNQPQHF. The DNA for the CDR3 is TGTGCCAGCAGTTTCGGTACAGTCAATCAGCCCCAGCATTTT. This chain joins TRBV12-3 or TRBV12-4 and TRBJ1-5; no reliable D call. This CDR3 is 14 amino acids long. Between the trimmed V and J ends, which lost 3 bases and 3 bases, there was a span of 9 bases.